A selection of T cell receptor beta chains follows, all from one sample in a study of blood T cell repertoires in COVID-19. Produced via immunoSEQ multiplex PCR; TCRdb's table is partial and in-frame only. The repertoire holds under 110,000 clones, with about 89% as singletons. Sequencing input: peripheral blood. The receptors stem from a woman aged 25 to 39 with acute or convalescent COVID-19. Both conserved end residues are part of each CDR3. Each record gives: D gene, clone size, V gene, J gene, CDR3 length, CDR3 DNA, CDR3 protein. A D gene is named only where the DNA matches it firmly. A row's size may be missing; if present it is once, few, many or a size class.

NA,NA,TRBV7-9,TRBJ2-3,14,TGTGCCAGCAGCTTAGGCCAGGGAGGCGATACGCAGTATTTT,CASSLGQGGDTQYF
TRBD2,NA,TRBV27,TRBJ2-7,15,TGTGCCAGCAGTCCCACTAGCGGGGGGGCCGGCGAGCAGTACTTC,CASSPTSGGAGEQYF
NA,NA,TRBV2,TRBJ2-2,15,TGTGCCAGCACGGCCCTGGGAGACACCACCGGGGAGCTGTTTTTT,CASTALGDTTGELFF
TRBD2,NA,TRBV15,TRBJ2-5,14,TGTGCCACCAGCAAGCCGGGGGGAGCGGAGACCCAGTACTTC,CATSKPGGAETQYF
NA,NA,TRBV7-6,TRBJ2-3,21,TGTGCCAGCAGCTTAGGAGTCCCTTACCTCGGAGAGAGCCGGGGGTTTGATACGCAGTATTTT,CASSLGVPYLGESRGFDTQYF
NA,NA,TRBV10-3,TRBJ2-3,15,TGTGCCATCAGTAAAAGCGGTGTAAGCACAGATACGCAGTATTTT,CAISKSGVSTDTQYF
TRBD2,NA,TRBV3-1/TRBV3-2,TRBJ2-1,18,TGTGCCAGCAGCCGTGGGGCAATGCTAGCGGGGGGTTACAATGAGCAGTTCTTC,CASSRGAMLAGGYNEQFF
NA,once,TRBV3-1/TRBV3-2,TRBJ1-3,15,TGTGCCAGCAGCCAAGAAGCGGTTTCAGGAAACACCATATATTTT,CASSQEAVSGNTIYF
TRBD1,NA,TRBV23-1,TRBJ1-6,10,TGCGCCAGCAGTCCCCAGGGACAGCTTTTT,CASSPQGQLF
TRBD1,NA,TRBV9,TRBJ2-1,12,TGTGCCAGCAGCGTAGGACAGGGTGAGCAGTTCTTC,CASSVGQGEQFF
NA,NA,TRBV28,TRBJ2-7,11,TGTGCCAGCAGTCAAAACTACGAGCAGTACTTC,CASSQNYEQYF
TRBD2,NA,TRBV27,TRBJ2-1,18,TGTGCCAGCAGTTTATACGGACTAGCGGGGACCTCCTACAATGAGCAGTTCTTC,CASSLYGLAGTSYNEQFF
TRBD1,NA,TRBV6-5,TRBJ1-1,11,TGTGCCAGCAGACAAGACAGGGGAGCTTTCTTT,CASRQDRGAFF
TRBD1,once,TRBV29-1,TRBJ1-1,13,TGCAGCGTCTCCCGGGACAGCCGAGCTGAAGCTTTCTTT,CSVSRDSRAEAFF
NA,NA,TRBV7-9,TRBJ1-1,14,TGTGCCAGCAGCTTAGAGGAGGGGGGGACTGAAGCTTTCTTT,CASSLEEGGTEAFF
NA,NA,TRBV30,TRBJ2-2,15,TGTGCCTGGAATATAGGCTCCGGGGGTACCGGGGAGCTGTTTTTT,CAWNIGSGGTGELFF
NA,NA,TRBV7-9,TRBJ2-7,14,TGTGCCAGCACCCCCACGGGACACCCTTACGAGCAGTACTTC,CASTPTGHPYEQYF
NA,NA,TRBV6-2/TRBV6-3,TRBJ2-1,16,TGTGCCAGCAGTTTCCATTTGGGGAGCTCCTACAATGAGCAGTTCTTC,CASSFHLGSSYNEQFF
NA,NA,TRBV21-1,TRBJ1-5,17,TGTGCCAGCAGCATTTCAAGGGGGCGCGTTTGCAATCAGCCCCAGCATTTT,CASSISRGRVCNQPQHF
TRBD2,NA,TRBV19,TRBJ2-1,16,TGTGCCAGTAGTGATAATCCGGGGGGGCATTACAATGAGCAGTTCTTC,CASSDNPGGHYNEQFF